Each of the 18 T cell receptor beta chains below was sequenced from the same sample in a study of blood T cell repertoires in COVID-19. Libraries were prepared by immunoSEQ multiplex PCR; TCRdb keeps only in-frame clonotypes and omits some of them. The table includes more than 200,000 clones, just under 85% detected once. Sequences were obtained from peripheral blood. These receptors were collected from an elderly man with acute or convalescent COVID-19.

The chain is built from TRBV5-1 and TRBJ2-1; a weak D match, TRBD2 (5 bases). The CDR3 covers 17 residues. Trimming pared 0 bases from V and 2 bases from J, leaving 15 bases between. CDR1 SGHRS and CDR2 YFSETQ come from the germline V gene. The CDR3 sequence: CASSLASGAGAYNEQFF. The CDR3 DNA follows: TGCGCCAGCAGCTTGGCGTCTGGCGCGGGTGCCTACAATGAGCAGTTCTTC. Full variable domain (outside the CDR3, taken from reference TRBV5-1 and TRBJ2-1): KAGVTQTPRYLIKTRGQQVTLSCSPISGHRSVSWYQQTPGQGLQFLFEYFSETQRNKGNFPGRFSGRQFSNSRSEMNVSTLELGDSALYLCASSLASGAGAYNEQFFGPGTRLTVL.

This sequence joins TRBV30 and TRBJ2-5; D is perhaps TRBD1 (5 bases). Per the germline V gene, CDR1 is GTSNPN and CDR2 is SVGIG (reference sequence). V lost 0 bases and J 5 bases, leaving 10 bases between the germline ends. The CDR3 has 13 amino acids. In nucleotides, the CDR3 is TGTGCCTGGAGTGTGGGGCACTCGGAGACCCAGTACTTC. Protein product: CAWSVGHSETQYF.

This clone was picked up one time. V usage is TRBV18 and J usage is TRBJ2-3; D not certain. CDR1 is KGHSH, CDR2 LQKENI, per germline. V was trimmed by 0 bases and J by 0 bases, leaving 7 bases between them. This CDR3 is built from 15 residues. CDR3 in amino acids: CASSPPRASTDTQYF. Here the CDR3 DNA reads TGTGCCAGCTCACCACCGAGAGCTAGCACAGATACGCAGTATTTT.

The CDR3 DNA follows: TGTGCCAGTAGCCGGACAGGGGAGAACATTCAGTACTTC. This codes for CASSRTGENIQYF. V is TRBV19 and J is TRBJ2-4; 9 bases fit TRBD1. From germline, CDR1 is LNHDA and CDR2 SQIVND (reference sequence). This CDR3 has 13 residues. V dropped 6 bases and J dropped 7; count of bases not matched to a gene: 4.

The rearrangement uses TRBV13 and TRBJ1-3; D perhaps matches TRBD1 (5 bases). This CDR3 region has 15 residues. V lost 2 bases to trimming and J lost 4 bases, with 12 bases between them. CDR1 and CDR2 (germline): PRHDT, FYEKMQ (reference sequence). CDR3 region: CASSLRRGTGNTIYF. DNA of the CDR3: TGTGCCAGCAGCTTAAGGAGGGGTACCGGAAACACCATATATTTT. Drawing the rest from reference TRBV13 and TRBJ1-3, the complete variable domain is AAGVIQSPRHLIKEKRETATLKCYPIPRHDTVYWYQQGPGQDPQFLISFYEKMQSDKGSIPDRFSAQQFSDYHSELNMSSLELGDSALYFCASSLRRGTGNTIYFGEGSWLTVV.

This chain connects TRBV11-2 to TRBJ2-4, with TRBD2 matching over 14 bases. The CDR3 is made up of 15 amino acids. Germline trimming cut 4 bases from V and 6 bases from J; bases unmatched to any gene: 2. In germline, CDR1 is SGHAT, CDR2 FQNNGV. This CDR3 reads CASSWTSGGRNIQYF. CDR3 nucleotide sequence: TGTGCCAGCAGCTGGACTAGCGGGGGGAGAAACATTCAGTACTTC.

The V gene is TRBV6-5, the J gene TRBJ1-1, with D tentatively TRBD1 (6 bases). The germline gives CDR1 MNHEY, CDR2 SVGAGI. The length of the CDR3 is 15 residues. V was clipped by 6 bases and J by 0 bases, with 14 bases between them. The CDR3 coding sequence is TGTGCCAGCAGGCTACAGGGATTTGTGAACACTGAAGCTTTCTTT. Protein sequence: CASRLQGFVNTEAFF.

The V and J genes are TRBV3-1 (or the pseudogene TRBV3-2) and TRBJ2-7, with 7 bases aligning to TRBD1. Germline V gives CDR1 LGHDT, CDR2 YNNKEL (reference sequence). This CDR3 contains 14 residues. V gave up 5 bases and J gave up 2 bases; unmatched junction bases: 6. CDR3 in DNA: TGTGCCAGCAGCTTCTGGGACAGAACCTACGAGCAGTACTTC. The encoded protein is CASSFWDRTYEQYF.

This rearrangement joins TRBV11-2 to TRBJ1-6, with a weak D call TRBD1 (5 bases). V lost 2 bases and J lost 8, with 13 bases in between. CDR3 length equals 15 residues. The germline V gene encodes CDR1 SGHAT and CDR2 FQNNGV. In nucleotides, the CDR3 is TGTGCCAGCAGCTTAACCGGGACTCCGGATTCACCCCTCCACTTT. It specifies CASSLTGTPDSPLHF.

V is TRBV5-1 and J is TRBJ2-7; D may be TRBD2 (7 bases). Trimming stripped 3 bases from V and 3 bases from J, with 19 bases between. The CDR3 has 16 residues. The germline V gene has CDR1 SGHRS and CDR2 YFSETQ. The CDR3 DNA is TGCGCCAGCAGCTACCATGGAGGGGGGGCCCACTACGAGCAGTACTTC. Translating it yields CASSYHGGGAHYEQYF. Variable domain in full (rest from reference TRBV5-1 and TRBJ2-7): KAGVTQTPRYLIKTRGQQVTLSCSPISGHRSVSWYQQTPGQGLQFLFEYFSETQRNKGNFPGRFSGRQFSNSRSEMNVSTLELGDSALYLCASSYHGGGAHYEQYFGPGTRLTVT.

This chain connects TRBV2 to TRBJ1-5; D not resolved. The CDR3 extends over 15 amino acids. CDR1 is SNHLY, CDR2 FYNNEI, per germline. V was cut by 5 bases and J by 2 bases, with 13 bases left in between. In nucleotides, the CDR3 is TGTGCCAGCAGTTTGGCCGGGTCTGGCAATCAGCCCCAGCATTTT. Translated, it gives CASSLAGSGNQPQHF.

The V and J genes are TRBV19 and TRBJ1-5; 7 bases align to TRBD1. Germline V gene lookup returns CDR1 LNHDA and CDR2 SQIVND (reference sequence). There are 16 residues in the CDR3. The V segment lost 4 bases and the J segment 3 bases; nucleotides outside the gene matches: 9. The CDR3 coding sequence is TGTGCCAGTAGTAAAGGGGGCCCGGCGCTCAATCAGCCCCAGCATTTT. Translated, it gives CASSKGGPALNQPQHF.

This clone occurred a few times. The chain links TRBV30 to TRBJ1-1; D is perhaps TRBD1 (5 bases). V was trimmed by 5 bases and J by 0 bases, leaving 10 bases between them. This CDR3 contains 13 residues. In germline, CDR1 is GTSNPN, CDR2 SVGIG (reference sequence). CDR3 sequence: CAWAGLMNTEAFF. CDR3 bases: TGTGCCTGGGCGGGACTGATGAACACTGAAGCTTTCTTT.

The V call is TRBV21-1, the J call TRBJ2-7; no DNA check was done on the table's D call, TRBD2. TRBV21-1 corresponds to a pseudogene. The CDR3 contains 15 residues. In DNA, the CDR3 is TGTGCCAGCAGCAAAAGGCGGGGGGGCTCCTACGAGCAGTACTTC. It encodes CASSKRRGGSYEQYF.

This clone was counted only a few times. This rearrangement joins TRBV5-5 to TRBJ1-6; tentatively, D is TRBD1 (6 bases). Trimming removed 2 bases at V and 3 bases at J, with 12 bases between. Germline CDR1 SGHKS, CDR2 YYEKEE (reference sequence). The CDR3 is made up of 16 amino acids. CDR3 amino acids: CASSFTGFSYNSPLHF. CDR3 nucleotides: TGTGCCAGCAGCTTTACAGGGTTTAGCTATAATTCACCCCTCCACTTT.

The rearrangement uses TRBV2 and TRBJ2-2; 8 bases agree with TRBD1. Trimming at V came to 5 bases and at J to 5 bases, leaving 4 bases not matched to a gene. This CDR3 region has 14 residues. CDR1 is SNHLY and CDR2 is FYNNEI in the germline V gene. CDR3 sequence: CASSLQGDTGELFF. The CDR3 nucleotides are TGTGCCAGCAGTCTACAGGGGGATACCGGGGAGCTGTTTTTT.

The J gene is TRBJ2-1, the V gene TRBV5-1, with a possible D match to TRBD2 (7 bases). The length of the CDR3 is 17 residues. Germline V gene sequence: CDR1 SGHRS, CDR2 YFSETQ. Trimming stripped 2 bases from V and 4 bases from J, with 19 bases between. DNA of the CDR3: TGCGCCAGCAGCTTAGGGGCGGGGGCCTACTTGTACAATGAGCAGTTCTTC. Its translation: CASSLGAGAYLYNEQFF.

The rearrangement joins TRBV10-3 to TRBJ2-7, with 8 bases matching TRBD1. There are 14 residues in the CDR3. In germline, CDR1 is ENHRY, CDR2 SYGVKD. The ends lost 4 bases at V and 1 base at J; junction bases unmatched: 3. DNA for the CDR3: TGTGCCATCAGTGGCGGGACAGGATCCTACGAGCAGTACTTC. Its translation: CAISGGTGSYEQYF.